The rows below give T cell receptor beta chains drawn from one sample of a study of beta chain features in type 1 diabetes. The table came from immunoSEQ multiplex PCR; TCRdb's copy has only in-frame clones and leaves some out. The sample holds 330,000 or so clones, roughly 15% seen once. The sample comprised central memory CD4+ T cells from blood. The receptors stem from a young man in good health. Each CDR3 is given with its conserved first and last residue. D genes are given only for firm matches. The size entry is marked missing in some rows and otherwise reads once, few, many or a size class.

DNA: TGTGCCAGCAGACTAGCGGGAGAGACCCAGTACTTC; CDR3: CASRLAGETQYF; J: TRBJ2-5; size: few; D: TRBD2; V: TRBV28
DNA: TGTGCCAGCAGCTTTAGGGGCACTAACACCGGGGAGCTGTTTTTT; CDR3: CASSFRGTNTGELFF; J: TRBJ2-2; size: -; D: -; V: TRBV11-2
DNA: TGTGCCAGCAGTTTAGGGTTCCGGGAAGAGACCCAGTACTTC; CDR3: CASSLGFREETQYF; J: TRBJ2-5; size: -; D: -; V: TRBV28
DNA: TGTGCCAGCACCCCGGGACCTAACTATGGCTACACCTTC; CDR3: CASTPGPNYGYTF; J: TRBJ1-2; size: -; D: -; V: TRBV7-2
DNA: TGTGCCAGCAGCTACGGGACAGGGGCCACCGGGGAGCTGTTTTTT; CDR3: CASSYGTGATGELFF; J: TRBJ2-2; size: -; D: TRBD1; V: TRBV11-2
DNA: TGTGCCAGCAGCTTAGCGGGGCGGACCGGGGAGCTGTTTTTT; CDR3: CASSLAGRTGELFF; J: TRBJ2-2; size: -; D: -; V: TRBV11-3
DNA: TGTGCCAGCAGTCCGGGGGATCGCAACGCCGGGGAGCTGTTTTTT; CDR3: CASSPGDRNAGELFF; J: TRBJ2-2; size: few; D: -; V: TRBV27
DNA: TGTGCCAGCAGGCGCCTCTTCAGTGGCGGGAGTTCCAATGAGCAGTTCTTC; CDR3: CASRRLFSGGSSNEQFF; J: TRBJ2-1; size: many; D: TRBD2; V: TRBV13
DNA: TGTGCCAGCAGCTTGGCTGGGGGGCTTGATACGCAGTATTTT; CDR3: CASSLAGGLDTQYF; J: TRBJ2-3; size: few; D: -; V: TRBV11-2
DNA: TGTGCCAGCAGCTCCGGTGAATGGAATGAGCAGTTCTTC; CDR3: CASSSGEWNEQFF; J: TRBJ2-1; size: few; D: -; V: TRBV7-2
DNA: TGTGCCAGCAGCTTAGCAGGGCAAGGGATTCACCCCCTCCACTTT; CDR3: CASSLAGQGIHPLHF; J: TRBJ1-6; size: -; D: -; V: TRBV11-2
DNA: TGTGCCAGCAGGTACACTGGGGCCAACGTCCTGACTTTC; CDR3: CASRYTGANVLTF; J: TRBJ2-6; size: -; D: -; V: TRBV5-5
DNA: TGCGCCAGCAGCCAAAATTCGGGTTCACCCCTCCACTTT; CDR3: CASSQNSGSPLHF; J: TRBJ1-6; size: -; D: -; V: TRBV4-3
DNA: TGTGCCAGCAGTTCGAGGGGGCCTACCACAGATACGCAGTATTTT; CDR3: CASSSRGPTTDTQYF; J: TRBJ2-3; size: -; D: TRBD1; V: TRBV2
DNA: TGCGCCAGCAGCCAAGACTTAACTAGGCAGTTCTTC; CDR3: CASSQDLTRQFF; J: TRBJ2-1; size: -; D: -; V: TRBV4-3
DNA: TGTGCCAGCAGCTCCCCGGGGCGATTAGGGGAGCTGTTTTTT; CDR3: CASSSPGRLGELFF; J: TRBJ2-2; size: -; D: -; V: TRBV11-2
DNA: TGTGCCAGCAGTTTACAGGGGCGGACTGAAGCTTTCTTT; CDR3: CASSLQGRTEAFF; J: TRBJ1-1; size: few; D: -; V: TRBV27
DNA: TGTGCCAGCAGCCAAACAGATCCCGACGCTGAAGCTTTCTTT; CDR3: CASSQTDPDAEAFF; J: TRBJ1-1; size: many; D: -; V: TRBV21-1